This TCR beta chain was documented in a study of T cell responses to AZD1222 COVID-19 vaccine. Study-wide results and caveats: Spike-wide vaccine-associated CD4 TCRs dominated at 160-218 and 743-854. Baseline testing showed seropositivity in only a handful of AZD1222 recipients.

Clones were read by immunoSEQ multiplex PCR, and TCRdb kept only the in-frame ones, dropping some. Here the sample spans 200,000 to 250,000 clones, around 94% being singletons. As regards this clone: What it recognizes is unknown.

Germline V gives CDR1 LGHDT, CDR2 YNNKEL (reference sequence). CDR3 size: 13 residues. Trimming left V 1 base short and J 7 bases short, with 8 bases between. The TCR comes from an adult who received the MenACWY meningococcal vaccine as a control. This sequence joins TRBV3-1 (or the pseudogene TRBV3-2) and TRBJ2-1; D perhaps matches TRBD2 (5 bases). Sequenced material: peripheral blood, taken 28 days after the second dose of the MenACWY control vaccine. CDR3 residues: CASSQGRRNEQFF. The CDR3 DNA reads as TGTGCCAGCAGCCAAGGTAGGAGGAATGAGCAGTTCTTC.